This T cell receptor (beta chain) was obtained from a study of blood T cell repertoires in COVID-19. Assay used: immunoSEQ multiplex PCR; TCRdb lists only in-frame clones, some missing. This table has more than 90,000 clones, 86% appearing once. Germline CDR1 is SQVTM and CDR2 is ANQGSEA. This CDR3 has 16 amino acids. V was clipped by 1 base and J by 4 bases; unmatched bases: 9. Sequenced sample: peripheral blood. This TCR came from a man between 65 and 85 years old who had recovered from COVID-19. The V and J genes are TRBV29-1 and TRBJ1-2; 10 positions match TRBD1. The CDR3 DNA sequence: TGCAGCGTTGAAGGGGGGAGAGACAGGGGGCTCTATGGCTACACCTTC. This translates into CSVEGGRDRGLYGYTF.